This TCR beta chain was sequenced for a study of blood T cell repertoires in COVID-19. Study background: The origin of the acute and convalescent COVID-19 samples was the United States, Italy and Spain.

Authors' processing steps: Counts of nucleated cells, estimated from reference gene primer amplification, were obtained. The table came from immunoSEQ multiplex PCR; TCRdb's copy has only in-frame clones and leaves some out. The V and J calls and the clone size are those of that table, but D and trimming were determined from the DNA. The sample contains about 94,000 clones, roughly 80% of which appear only once. Per the germline V gene, CDR1 is SEHNR and CDR2 is FQNEAQ (reference sequence). The CDR3 loop spans 15 amino acids. Deletions cut 1 base from V and 11 bases from J, with 15 bases between. The TCR comes from an elderly woman with acute or convalescent COVID-19. The gene calls are TRBV7-9 and TRBJ1-6; perhaps TRBD1 as D (5 bases). Source material: peripheral blood. CDR3 nucleotides: TGTGCCAGCAGCTTAGGGACAACGTTCGGTACACCCCTCCACTTT. It translates to CASSLGTTFGTPLHF.